This TCR beta chain was retrieved from a study of identical twins. General study results and limits: Within cord blood, abundant beta clonotypes carried fewer insertions, but memory repertoires showed no such trend. Analyses based on zero insertions could be partly confounded by invariant MAIT and iNKT cells.

Concerning this clonotype itself: Its antigen is as yet unknown.

Between the trimmed V and J ends, which lost 1 base and 0 bases, there was a span of 8 bases. Germline V gives CDR1 SEHNR, CDR2 FQNEAQ (reference sequence). CDR3 length equals 15 residues. TCRdb re-analysed the 5' RACE reads in MiXCR, keeping a single row per CDR3 protein. The profile shows about 530,000 distinct CDR3 sequences, 20% to 25% of them singletons. The sample was also reused in another study, on yellow fever vaccine responses in identical twins.

The receptor was isolated from a woman aged 18-29 years in good health. Source material: CD4+ T cells sorted from blood. The chain uses TRBV7-9 and TRBJ2-3; TRBD1 is a possible D gene (6 bases). CDR3 residues: CASSLVGQSTDTQYF. The CDR3 DNA sequence: TGTGCCAGCAGCTTAGTCGGACAGAGCACAGATACGCAGTATTTT.